This T cell receptor beta chain was found in a study of shared clonotypes between healthy human individuals. Notes on the study in general: Relative to memory subsets, naive subsets generally showed larger estimated richness.

Trimming shortened V by 3 bases and J by 4 bases, and 11 bases separated the two germline ends. Germline assignment: CDR1 SQVTM and CDR2 ANQGSEA. The CDR3 sequence is 13 residues long. Deep-level assay runs were performed. In replicate PCRs of sorted subsets, approximately 200 ng DNA, some 28,000 T cell genomes, was used. Sequencing used immunoSEQ multiplex PCR; TCRdb keeps in-frame clones, though not all of them. This sample has more than 2 million clones, with roughly 95% found just once. On this clone: The antigen remains unidentified.

It was CD45RO-negative cells, positively selected for CCR7, that made up naive CD8 cells, with terminally differentiated effector memory CD45RA+ cells excluded. V and J are TRBV29-1 and TRBJ2-3; D is uncertain. This sequence originates from a man aged 18 to 35 in good health. Some clones in this sample may be carry-over from other donors' samples. The sample consisted of naive CD8+ T cells from PBMCs. For the CDR3, the DNA is TGCAGCGTTGATCTCGTGGGCCCAGATACGCAGTATTTT. Translating gives CSVDLVGPDTQYF.